These 28 T cell receptor beta chains were sequenced from one sample in a study of blood T cell repertoires in COVID-19. Using immunoSEQ multiplex PCR, the repertoire was profiled, and TCRdb retains in-frame clones only, with some absent. Of some 60,000 clones in the sample, more than 90% were seen once. The sequencing sample was made of peripheral blood. The receptors were gathered from a human donor in a cohort sampled during active COVID-19.

This chain connects TRBV11-2 to TRBJ2-3; 7 nucleotides line up with TRBD2. V lost 1 base and J lost 2; bases outside the gene matches: 15. This CDR3 spans 19 amino acids. CDR1 and CDR2 (germline): SGHAT, FQNNGV. The CDR3 loop reads CASSLVHGWSGAPTDTQYF. For the CDR3, the DNA is TGTGCCAGCAGCTTAGTTCACGGGTGGAGCGGGGCCCCCACAGATACGCAGTATTTT.

The chain links TRBV19 to TRBJ2-3; D perhaps matches TRBD1 (6 bases). The ends were cut back, 3 bases at V and 7 bases at J, with 11 bases in the middle. CDR1 and CDR2 from the germline V gene are LNHDA and SQIVND (reference sequence). The CDR3 has 13 amino acids. As DNA, the CDR3 is TGTGCCAGTAGTATGCCAGGGGCGTATACGCAGTATTTT. This sequence encodes CASSMPGAYTQYF.

The J gene is TRBJ1-5, the V gene TRBV5-1; D unresolved. Between the trimmed V and J ends, which lost 0 bases and 7 bases, there was a span of 14 bases. The germline V gene has CDR1 SGHRS and CDR2 YFSETQ. The CDR3 runs 15 residues. The CDR3 DNA reads as TGCGCCAGCAGCTTGGGCCGGGGAAAAAACCAGCCCCAGCATTTT. Encoded protein: CASSLGRGKNQPQHF. Looking up the rest from reference TRBV5-1 and TRBJ1-5 gives the full variable domain: KAGVTQTPRYLIKTRGQQVTLSCSPISGHRSVSWYQQTPGQGLQFLFEYFSETQRNKGNFPGRFSGRQFSNSRSEMNVSTLELGDSALYLCASSLGRGKNQPQHFGDGTRLSIL.

V gene TRBV7-9 combines with J gene TRBJ1-5, with TRBD1 as a possible D gene (5 bases). This CDR3 is built from 15 residues. Trimming took off 1 base at V and 4 bases at J, with 11 bases between the two ends. Germline V gene sequence: CDR1 SEHNR, CDR2 FQNEAQ (reference sequence). The CDR3 loop is CASSLGQGPNQPQHF. CDR3 DNA: TGTGCCAGCAGCTTAGGGCAGGGCCCTAATCAGCCCCAGCATTTT.

The chain joins TRBV28 to TRBJ2-1; 7 positions agree with TRBD2. Germline V gene data show CDR1 as MDHEN and CDR2 as SYDVKM. Losses at the gene ends were 2 bases for V and 4 bases for J; bases not matched to a gene: 8. The CDR3 totals 16 residues. CDR3 sequence reads: CASSLEGGPSYNEQFF. DNA for the CDR3: TGTGCCAGCAGTTTAGAGGGAGGGCCTTCTTACAATGAGCAGTTCTTC.

CDR3 nucleotide sequence: TGCAGCGTTGTGGCTAGCGGGAGATACGAGCAGTACTTC. Translated, it gives CSVVASGRYEQYF. This rearrangement joins TRBV29-1 to TRBJ2-7, with 10 nucleotides matching TRBD2. CDR1 and CDR2 from the germline V gene are SQVTM and ANQGSEA. The V segment lost 4 bases and the J segment 4 bases; nucleotides outside the gene matches: 4. The CDR3 totals 13 residues.

The rearrangement uses TRBV19 and TRBJ1-1; 7 nucleotides align to TRBD1. After removal of 3 bases from V and 1 base from J, the junction contained 5 bases not matched to a gene. Germline values: CDR1 LNHDA, CDR2 SQIVND (reference sequence). The length of the CDR3 is 15 residues. The CDR3 spells CASSISTGANTEAFF. The CDR3 coding sequence is TGTGCCAGTAGTATCAGTACAGGGGCGAACACTGAAGCTTTCTTT.

The chain couples TRBV7-3 to TRBJ2-3, with 9 bases lining up with TRBD2. The CDR3 length is 17 residues. Germline assignment: CDR1 SGHTA and CDR2 FQGTGA. With 4 bases clipped from V and 5 bases from J, the junction kept 13 bases outside the gene matches. In DNA form, the CDR3 reads TGTGCCAGCAGCTACCGACAGACGGGACTAGCAATAGATACGCAGTATTTT. Protein: CASSYRQTGLAIDTQYF. Filled out from reference TRBV7-3 and TRBJ2-3, the complete variable domain reads GAGVSQTPSNKVTEKGKYVELRCDPISGHTALYWYRQSLGQGPEFLIYFQGTGAADDSGLPNDRFFAVRPEGSVSTLKIQRTERGDSAVYLCASSYRQTGLAIDTQYFGPGTRLTVL.

J is TRBJ2-1 and V is TRBV9; 14 nucleotides line up with TRBD2. Trimming cost V 0 bases and J 7 bases; bases outside gene matches: 6. The CDR3 is 17 residues long. The V gene's germline CDR1 is SGDLS and CDR2 YYNGEE. The CDR3 DNA reads TGTGCCAGCAGCGTAGGAGGGACTAGCGGGAGAGGGAATGAGCAGTTCTTC. Translation: CASSVGGTSGRGNEQFF.

For the CDR3, the DNA is TGCGCCAGCAGCCGTATAGTCGGGACAGACCAAGAGACCCAGTACTTC. Amino acids: CASSRIVGTDQETQYF. The rearrangement uses TRBV5-1 and TRBJ2-5, with TRBD1 identical over 7 bases. CDR1 SGHRS and CDR2 YFSETQ come from the germline V gene. The CDR3 is made up of 16 amino acids. V was pared by 4 bases and J by 0 bases, with 9 bases of the junction left unmatched.

The chain combines TRBV7-8 with TRBJ2-1, with 8 nucleotides matching TRBD1. Germline loops: CDR1 SGHVS, CDR2 FQNEAQ. The V gene end was trimmed by 1 base and the J gene end by 5 bases; junction bases not matched to a gene: 1. The CDR3 contains 14 residues. As DNA, the CDR3 is TGTGCCAGCAGCTTAGGGACAGGGCACAATGAGCAGTTCTTC. Protein product: CASSLGTGHNEQFF.

The rearrangement joins TRBV10-3 to TRBJ2-7; 10 nucleotides align to TRBD1. The CDR3 totals 14 residues. V lost 6 bases and J lost 0; bases outside the gene matches: 2. Per germline, CDR1 ENHRY and CDR2 SYGVKD. The CDR3, as DNA: TGTGCCATCAGGGGGACAGGGGACTCCTACGAGCAGTACTTC. This codes for CAIRGTGDSYEQYF.

This clone showed up just once. This chain connects TRBV10-2 to TRBJ1-6, with D possibly matching TRBD1 (5 bases). This CDR3 comprises 16 residues. Germline V gene sequence: CDR1 WSHSY, CDR2 SAAADI. Trimming removed 0 bases at V and 9 bases at J, with 15 bases between. The chain's CDR3 is CASSESRRGGISPLHF. For the CDR3, the DNA is TGCGCCAGCAGTGAGTCTCGGAGGGGCGGGATTTCACCCCTCCACTTT.

This sequence joins TRBV6-2 or TRBV6-3 and TRBJ2-1; D is uncertain. The V and J ends lost 1 base and 2 bases respectively, with 6 bases between them. The length of the CDR3 is 14 residues. Germline V gene lookup returns CDR1 MNHEY and CDR2 SVGEGT. CDR3 nucleotide sequence: TGTGCCAGCAGTTACTTGGGCCCCTACAATGAGCAGTTCTTC. Amino acid sequence: CASSYLGPYNEQFF.

V usage is TRBV30 and J usage is TRBJ1-1; 8 bases are a match to TRBD1. From germline, CDR1 is GTSNPN and CDR2 SVGIG (reference sequence). V gave up 5 bases and J gave up 0 bases; unmatched junction bases: 17. The CDR3 loop spans 18 amino acids. The CDR3 nucleotides read TGTGCCTGGGCCGGGGTGGCAGGGGGCGCTTCCCTGAACACTGAAGCTTTCTTT. Encoded protein: CAWAGVAGGASLNTEAFF.

This clone was found once. J is TRBJ1-4 and V is TRBV6-5; no clear D. The CDR3 spans 16 residues. Germline loops: CDR1 MNHEY, CDR2 SVGAGI. V gave up 2 bases and J gave up 3 bases, with 13 bases separating them. The CDR3 region has the DNA TGTGCCAGCAGTTACGACGGATTCGGGTCTAATGAAAAACTGTTTTTT. It encodes CASSYDGFGSNEKLFF.

The V and J genes are TRBV5-1 and TRBJ2-7; 9 bases match TRBD2. The CDR3 extends over 14 amino acids. Per germline, CDR1 SGHRS and CDR2 YFSETQ. With 4 bases clipped from V and 2 bases from J, the junction kept 4 bases outside the gene matches. CDR3 in DNA: TGCGCCAGCAGCCGGGGACTAGCAACCTACGAGCAGTACTTC. It translates to CASSRGLATYEQYF.

The CDR3 coding sequence is TGCAGCGCCGCCCAGGGGCTGGACCAAGAGACCCAGTACTTC. Protein: CSAAQGLDQETQYF. V is TRBV29-1 and J is TRBJ2-5, with TRBD1 as a possible D gene (6 bases). This CDR3 spans 14 amino acids. V lost 7 bases and J lost 0, with 15 bases in between. Germline V lookup: CDR1 SQVTM, CDR2 ANQGSEA.

In this sample, this clone turned up once. The rearrangement joins TRBV7-9 to TRBJ2-7, with D maybe TRBD1 (6 bases). V lost 5 bases and J lost 0, with 11 bases in between. Germline lookup yields CDR1 SEHNR and CDR2 FQNEAQ (reference sequence). The CDR3 is 14 amino acids. The CDR3 spells CASSLDRTSYEQYF. CDR3 sequence (DNA): TGTGCCAGCAGCCTCGACAGGACCTCCTACGAGCAGTACTTC.

The V call is TRBV10-3, the J call TRBJ2-1; 15 bases are a match to TRBD2. This CDR3 is 13 amino acids long. The trim removed 7 bases at V and 13 bases at J, leaving 5 bases unmatched. From germline, CDR1 is ENHRY and CDR2 SYGVKD. In nucleotides, the CDR3 is TGTGCCATCAAACCGGGACTAGCGGGAGGACAGTTCTTC. This sequence encodes CAIKPGLAGGQFF.

V is TRBV2 and J is TRBJ2-6; tentatively, D is TRBD2 (7 bases). CDR1 and CDR2 from the germline V gene are SNHLY and FYNNEI. The CDR3 runs to 16 residues. V gave up 11 bases and J gave up 4 bases, with 21 bases separating them. The CDR3 nucleotides are TGTGCCGGGGGGGCGGCCCTTACGGCCGGGGCCAACGTCCTGACTTTC. Encoded protein: CAGGAALTAGANVLTF.

This clone was detected only once. The rearrangement links TRBV4-3 to TRBJ1-2, with D possibly being TRBD1 (5 bases). V lost 0 bases to trimming and J lost 8 bases, with 22 bases between them. In germline, CDR1 is LGHNA, CDR2 YSLEER. CDR3 length equals 17 residues. Here the CDR3 reads CASSQDRYGRTGDGYTF. The CDR3 DNA sequence: TGCGCCAGCAGCCAAGATCGCTATGGCCGCACGGGGGACGGCTACACCTTC.

V and J are TRBV28 and TRBJ2-1; TRBD2 matches at 9 bases. CDR3 size: 15 residues. The V segment lost 7 bases and the J segment 6 bases; nucleotides outside the gene matches: 10. Germline CDR1 and CDR2: MDHEN and SYDVKM. The CDR3 region is CASTAAGLATNEQFF. The CDR3 DNA follows: TGTGCCAGCACCGCGGCGGGACTAGCAACCAATGAGCAGTTCTTC.

The chain uses TRBV20-1 and TRBJ1-1; D is possibly TRBD1 (6 bases). This CDR3 spans 10 amino acids. Germline CDR1 reads DFQATT; CDR2 reads SNEGSKA (reference sequence). CDR3 sequence reads: CKGVSAVAFF. Written as DNA, the CDR3 is TGCAAGGGGGTATCAGCTGTGGCTTTCTTT.

The chain links TRBV7-6 to TRBJ2-7; D gene uncertain. Trimming pared 5 bases from V and 0 bases from J, leaving 5 bases between. The CDR3 has 12 amino acids. Germline CDR1 is SGHVS and CDR2 is FNYEAQ. CDR3 nucleotide sequence: TGTGCCAGCAGCCGCGGCTCCTACGAGCAGTACTTC. Protein product: CASSRGSYEQYF.

The chain uses TRBV3-1 (or the pseudogene TRBV3-2) and TRBJ2-7; the D gene is possibly TRBD2 (6 bases). The CDR3 is 13 amino acids. The V and J ends lost 3 bases and 7 bases respectively, with 13 bases between them. Germline assignment: CDR1 LGHDT and CDR2 YNNKEL (reference sequence). Written as DNA, the CDR3 is TGTGCCAGCAGCCAGCCCACCGCGGGGGAGCAGTACTTC. Translating it yields CASSQPTAGEQYF.

The chain recombines TRBV7-9 with TRBJ2-2; perhaps TRBD2 as D (7 bases). The CDR3 has 16 amino acids. Deletions cut 4 bases from V and 7 bases from J, with 19 bases between. CDR1 SEHNR and CDR2 FQNEAQ come from the germline V gene (reference sequence). CDR3 in DNA: TGTGCCAGCAGCTCAGGGAGGGACATTACCCGCGGGGAGCTGTTTTTT. It translates to CASSSGRDITRGELFF.

This sequence joins TRBV4-2 and TRBJ1-2; 7 bases fit TRBD1. V dropped 1 base and J dropped 4; count of bases not matched to a gene: 3. Germline V lookup: CDR1 LGHNA, CDR2 YNFKEQ. The CDR3 covers 14 residues. CDR3 protein: CASSQGQGSYGYTF. DNA of the CDR3: TGTGCCAGCAGCCAAGGACAGGGCTCCTATGGCTACACCTTC.